The clone carrying this TCR beta chain was seen only a few times. The antigen remains unidentified. This sample is part of a study of immune characteristics of hereditary and idiopathic chronic pancreatitis. Profiled with immunoSEQ multiplex PCR; TCRdb holds only in-frame clones, not every one. The table lists a few thousand clones, about 70% of them singletons. Findings and limits, study-wide: Samples were taken only at TPIAT; differing disease duration may matter. Both chronic pancreatitis groups had higher TCRbeta diversity and lower clonality than controls. Gene families like TRBV10, TRBV19, TRBV23 and TRBV5 were used differently between subtypes.

Germline CDR1 MNHEY, CDR2 SVGAGI. V was clipped by 0 bases and J by 6 bases, with 8 bases between them. The length of the CDR3 is 14 residues. Chronic pancreatitis tissue was collected during total pancreatectomy with islet autotransplantation. The chain recombines TRBV6-5 with TRBJ1-4, with a weak D call TRBD1 (5 bases). The sequenced sample was pancreas tissue with hereditary chronic pancreatitis. The clonotype originates from a human donor with chronic pancreatitis. For the CDR3, the DNA is TGTGCCAGCAGTTACTCCAGGGTTCATGAAAAACTGTTTTTT. Its protein is CASSYSRVHEKLFF.